This TCR beta chain appears in the sequencing data of a study of T cells in Graves' hyperthyroidism and ophthalmopathy. Diagnoses rested on clinical symptoms, serum thyroxine and TRAb, thyroid ultrasound and orbital computed tomography. This CDR3 has 13 residues. Germline values: CDR1 MNHNS, CDR2 SASEGT. The germline V and J ends were trimmed by 6 bases and 5 bases, with 13 bases remaining between them. In its sample, this clonotype was seen many times. Its antigen remains unknown. Regarding the study as a whole: Expanded thyroid clonotypes (above 0.001) were mostly also found in blood. From stable hyperthyroidism, ophthalmopathy was set apart by a 13 V-J model.

TCR beta CDR3 region amplification was performed from RNA transcripts. First-round RT-PCR targeting the TCR CDR3 was performed with the HTBI primer set. TCRdb re-analysed the multiplex PCR reads in MiXCR, keeping a single row per CDR3 protein. The sample lists around 250,000 distinct CDR3 sequences, about 14% occurring once. This receptor was identified in a woman between 35 and 50 years old with Graves' hyperthyroidism that later progressed to Graves' ophthalmopathy. Sequenced material: blood. V and J are TRBV6-1 and TRBJ2-5, with D possibly being TRBD2 (5 bases). The chain's CDR3 is CASSHSGWETQYF. The CDR3 coding sequence is TGTGCCAGCAGCCACAGCGGCTGGGAGACCCAGTACTTC.